The 2 T cell receptor beta chains below were found in one sample sequenced in a study of T cell responses to AZD1222 COVID-19 vaccine. Only in-frame clones appear in the TCRdb table, and some are missing; sequencing was by immunoSEQ multiplex PCR. The sample has roughly 120,000 clones; around 87% are singletons. Material: peripheral blood, obtained 28 days after the second AZD1222 dose. The receptors here all came from an adult who received the AZD1222 COVID-19 vaccine.

V and J are TRBV19 and TRBJ2-2; 8 bases agree with TRBD1. This CDR3 has 16 amino acids. From germline, CDR1 is LNHDA and CDR2 SQIVND (reference sequence). The V segment lost 5 bases and the J segment 6 bases; nucleotides outside the gene matches: 11. The CDR3 loop is CASSPGTGPGAGELFF. In DNA, the CDR3 is TGTGCCAGTAGTCCAGGGACAGGCCCTGGGGCCGGGGAGCTGTTTTTT.

This chain connects TRBV7-2 to TRBJ2-2; possibly TRBD1 for D (5 bases). Trimming removed 1 base at V and 2 bases at J, with 8 bases between. The CDR3 loop spans 15 amino acids. The germline CDR1 and CDR2 sequences are SGHTA and FQGNSA. CDR3 region: CASSLGRANTGELFF. The CDR3 nucleotides are TGTGCCAGCAGCTTAGGCAGGGCAAACACCGGGGAGCTGTTTTTT.